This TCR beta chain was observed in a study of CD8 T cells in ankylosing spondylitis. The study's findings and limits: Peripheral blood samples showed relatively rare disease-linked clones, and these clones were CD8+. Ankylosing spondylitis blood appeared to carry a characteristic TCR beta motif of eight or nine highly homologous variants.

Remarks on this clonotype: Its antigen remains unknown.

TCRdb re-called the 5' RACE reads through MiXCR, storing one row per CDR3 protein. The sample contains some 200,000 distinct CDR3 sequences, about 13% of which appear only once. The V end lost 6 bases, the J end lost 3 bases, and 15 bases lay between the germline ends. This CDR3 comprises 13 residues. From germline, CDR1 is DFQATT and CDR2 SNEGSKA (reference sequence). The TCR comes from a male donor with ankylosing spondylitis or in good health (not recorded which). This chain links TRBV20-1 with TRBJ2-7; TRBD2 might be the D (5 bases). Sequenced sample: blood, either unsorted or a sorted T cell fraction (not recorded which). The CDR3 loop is CSASGIDRYEQYF. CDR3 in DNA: TGCAGTGCCTCGGGGATAGACCGCTACGAGCAGTACTTC.